The TCR beta chain under discussion was sequenced for a study of blood T cell repertoires in COVID-19. The ends were cut back, 7 bases at V and 0 bases at J, with 10 bases in the middle. The CDR3 spans 15 residues. The germline V gene encodes CDR1 MNHEY and CDR2 SVGAGI. Libraries were prepared by immunoSEQ multiplex PCR; TCRdb keeps only in-frame clonotypes and omits some of them. The sample lists about 250,000 clones; 88% were seen once. The sequence was obtained from a man older than 75 with acute or convalescent COVID-19. Sequenced sample: peripheral blood. The chain links TRBV6-5 to TRBJ2-6; a weak D match, TRBD1 (5 bases). CDR3 DNA sequence: TGTGCCAGCAAAAACAGGTTCTCTGGGGCCAACGTCCTGACTTTC. Translated: CASKNRFSGANVLTF.